A single TCR beta chain is shown here with its context. The antigen is unknown. This specimen belongs to a study of T cell responses to AZD1222 COVID-19 vaccine. Study results and limitations: Clonal diversity was possibly underestimated; the donors were predominantly white British and more often female. Baseline seropositivity characterized only six AZD1222 recipients.

TCRdb's copy holds only in-frame clones and misses some; the assay was immunoSEQ multiplex PCR. This table has under 200,000 clones, around 94% appearing once. This sequence was found in an adult in good health. Specimen: peripheral blood, collected on day 0 of AZD1222 vaccination.

The chain's CDR3 is CASRDPNQPQHF. The CDR3 nucleotides are TGTGCCAGCAGGGACCCCAATCAGCCCCAGCATTTT. The chain carries TRBV6-6 and TRBJ1-5; D gene unclear. V was pared by 6 bases and J by 3 bases, with 6 bases between. This CDR3 has 12 residues. Germline CDR1 is MNHNY and CDR2 is SVGAGI (reference sequence).